One sample yielded the 19 T cell receptor beta chains listed below, sequenced in a study of patients and donors after allogeneic stem cell transplantation. Each CDR3 protein is one row after TCRdb ran MiXCR on the RT-PCR reads. Of approximately 160,000 distinct CDR3 sequences in the sample, approximately 30% were seen once. Sequenced: blood, either unsorted or a sorted T cell fraction (not recorded which). The receptors stem from a human donor who was either an allogeneic HSCT recipient or a stem cell or donor lymphocyte infusion donor (not recorded which). It is not recorded whose cells these are; they may come from a transplant donor.

This clonotype occurred a few times. The rearrangement links TRBV6-2 or TRBV6-3 to TRBJ2-1, with a tentative D call TRBD2 (6 bases). CDR3 length: 13 residues. Germline-derived CDR1 and CDR2 are MNHEY and SVGEGT. The V and J ends lost 7 bases and 2 bases respectively, with 9 bases between them. The CDR3 here is CASTASAYNEQFF. CDR3 nucleotide sequence: TGTGCCAGCACGGCTAGCGCCTACAATGAGCAGTTCTTC.

CDR3 region: CASSFDREWLNEQFF. The CDR3 coding sequence is TGCGCCAGCAGCTTTGACAGGGAGTGGCTCAATGAGCAGTTCTTC. The genes are TRBV5-1 and TRBJ2-1; 7 bases agree with TRBD1. Germline-derived CDR1 and CDR2 are SGHRS and YFSETQ. The CDR3 consists of 15 residues. V lost 2 bases and J lost 6; bases outside the gene matches: 8.

This clonotype was seen ten or more times. The chain recombines TRBV24-1 with TRBJ1-5; TRBD1 matches at 10 bases. CDR1 is KGHDR and CDR2 is SFDVKD in the germline V gene. V dropped 2 bases and J dropped 3; count of bases not matched to a gene: 6. This CDR3 is 17 amino acids long. In nucleotides, the CDR3 is TGTGCCACCAGTGATTCGCCGGGACAGGGGAACAATCAGCCCCAGCATTTT. Its protein product is CATSDSPGQGNNQPQHF.

This clonotype occurred a few times. CDR3 sequence reads: CASSSGLPFPKNIQYF. For the CDR3, the DNA is TGTGCCAGCAGTTCGGGACTACCATTTCCCAAAAACATTCAGTACTTC. V is TRBV27 and J is TRBJ2-4, with 7 bases that match TRBD2. CDR3 length: 16 residues. In germline, CDR1 is MNHEY, CDR2 SMNVEV (reference sequence). With V trimmed by 4 bases and J by 2 bases, 8 bases remained unmatched.

As concerns this clonotype: A much larger clone lies a single base off, so this may be a read error. J is TRBJ1-2 and V is TRBV29-1; D may be TRBD1 (5 bases). Per the germline V gene, CDR1 is SQVTM and CDR2 is ANQGSEA. The CDR3 length is 12 residues. The CDR3 nucleotides are TGCAGCGTACAGGTCATTAACTATGCCTACACCTTC. Translation: CSVQVINYAYTF.

The chain joins TRBV18 to TRBJ1-5; tentatively, D is TRBD1 (5 bases). CDR1 and CDR2 from the germline V gene are KGHSH and LQKENI. The CDR3 runs to 14 residues. The V gene lost 2 bases and the J gene lost 4 bases, with 9 bases spanning the gap. Here the CDR3 reads CASSPVGGNQPQHF. CDR3 DNA: TGTGCCAGCTCACCAGTCGGGGGTAATCAGCCCCAGCATTTT.

This clonotype was found a few times. The chain links TRBV15 to TRBJ1-1; D unclear. V was pared by 0 bases and J by 5 bases, with 4 bases between. This CDR3 spans 12 amino acids. CDR1 is LNHNV and CDR2 is YYDKDF in the germline V gene (reference sequence). The CDR3 protein is CATSRDRTEAFF. In DNA form, the CDR3 reads TGTGCCACCAGCAGAGACCGGACTGAAGCTTTCTTT. Using reference TRBV15 and TRBJ1-1 for the parts outside the CDR3, the full variable domain is DAMVIQNPRYQVTQFGKPVTLSCSQTLNHNVMYWYQQKSSQAPKLLFHYYDKDFNNEADTPDNFQSRRPNTSFCFLDIRSPGLGDTAMYLCATSRDRTEAFFGQGTRLTVV.

This chain uses TRBV29-1 with TRBJ2-1; no clear D gene. Germline CDR1 and CDR2: SQVTM and ANQGSEA. With 2 bases removed from V and 5 bases from J, the gap between germline ends came to 7 bases. This CDR3 comprises 12 residues. Here the CDR3 reads CSVEPTHNEQFF. CDR3 nucleotides: TGCAGCGTTGAACCGACACACAATGAGCAGTTCTTC.

This chain uses TRBV5-6 with TRBJ2-7, with 9 bases matching TRBD2. V trimming: 2 bases; J trimming: 5 bases; junction bases outside the gene matches: 11. The CDR3 runs 16 residues. Germline assignment: CDR1 SGHDT and CDR2 YYEEEE. Written as DNA, the CDR3 is TGTGCCAGCAGCTTTTGGAAAGCGGGAGGACGGAACGAGCAGTACTTC. The encoded protein is CASSFWKAGGRNEQYF.

The chain couples TRBV20-1 to TRBJ2-2, with unresolved D. This CDR3 has 11 amino acids. Germline loops: CDR1 DFQATT, CDR2 SNEGSKA (reference sequence). With 4 bases removed from V and 3 bases from J, the gap between germline ends came to 3 bases. CDR3 sequence (DNA): TGCAGTGCTACGCACACCGGGGAGCTGTTTTTT. As protein: CSATHTGELFF.

This sequence joins TRBV12-3 or TRBV12-4 and TRBJ2-3; D is uncertain. The germline V and J ends were trimmed by 3 bases and 1 base, with 8 bases remaining between them. This CDR3 is 14 amino acids long. The CDR3 DNA reads TGTGCCAGCAGTTTTCGACACCGCACAGATACGCAGTATTTT. Protein product: CASSFRHRTDTQYF.

This clonotype was picked up many times. The gene calls are TRBV2 and TRBJ1-6; weak D call: TRBD1 (6 bases). Trimming took off 8 bases at V and 6 bases at J, with 14 bases between the two ends. The CDR3 consists of 14 residues. Germline V CDR1 and CDR2: SNHLY, FYNNEI. This CDR3 is CASAGRGSNSPLHF. CDR3 bases: TGTGCCAGCGCGGGCAGGGGAAGTAATTCACCCCTCCACTTT. The whole variable domain, remainder taken from reference TRBV2 and TRBJ1-6, is EPEVTQTPSHQVTQMGQEVILRCVPISNHLYFYWYRQILGQKVEFLVSFYNNEISEKSEIFDDQFSVERPDGSNFTLKIRSTKLEDSAMYFCASAGRGSNSPLHFGNGTRLTVT.

V and J are TRBV10-3 and TRBJ2-7, with 12 bases matching TRBD1. The length of the CDR3 is 15 residues. Trimming removed 6 bases from V and 4 bases from J; junction bases left unmatched: 7. Germline CDR1 reads ENHRY; CDR2 reads SYGVKD. CDR3 loop: CAIRGDRGRRYEQYF. In DNA form, the CDR3 reads TGTGCCATCAGGGGGGACAGGGGGCGTCGTTACGAGCAGTACTTC.

This clonotype was observed many times. This chain joins TRBV15 and TRBJ1-4; D possibly corresponds to TRBD1 (6 bases). Per germline, CDR1 LNHNV and CDR2 YYDKDF (reference sequence). This CDR3 region has 14 residues. The V and J ends lost 2 bases and 8 bases respectively, with 12 bases between them. The CDR3 DNA reads TGTGCCACCAGCAGATCTTGGACAGCAGAAAAACTGTTTTTT. This codes for CATSRSWTAEKLFF. Full variable domain (remainder filled in from reference TRBV15 and TRBJ1-4): DAMVIQNPRYQVTQFGKPVTLSCSQTLNHNVMYWYQQKSSQAPKLLFHYYDKDFNNEADTPDNFQSRRPNTSFCFLDIRSPGLGDTAMYLCATSRSWTAEKLFFGSGTQLSVL.

This chain connects TRBV10-3 to TRBJ2-1; D gene ambiguous. The CDR3 consists of 16 residues. Trimming removed 4 bases at V and 3 bases at J, with 16 bases between. Per the germline V gene, CDR1 is ENHRY and CDR2 is SYGVKD. CDR3: CAISVFGYHNYNEQFF. CDR3 nucleotides: TGTGCCATCAGTGTATTCGGTTACCACAACTACAATGAGCAGTTCTTC.

This clonotype was found a few times. The chain combines TRBV6-4 with TRBJ2-1; TRBD2 might be the D (6 bases). There are 14 residues in the CDR3. Trimming stripped 3 bases from V and 4 bases from J, with 10 bases between. Germline V gene sequence: CDR1 MRHNA, CDR2 SNTAGT. CDR3 region: CASSDPGRYNEQFF. The CDR3 DNA reads as TGTGCCAGCAGTGATCCCGGGAGATACAATGAGCAGTTCTTC.

The chain has TRBV4-3 and TRBJ2-2; TRBD2 matches at 8 bases. Germline V lookup: CDR1 LGHNA, CDR2 YSLEER. The length of the CDR3 is 16 residues. The J segment lost 3 bases and the V segment lost 1 base, leaving 4 bases of the junction unmatched. CDR3 bases: TGCGCCAGCAGCCAAGGGGCTAGCGGGTACACCGGGGAGCTGTTTTTT. This sequence encodes CASSQGASGYTGELFF.

This clonotype was seen a few times. V is TRBV29-1 and J is TRBJ2-3; tentatively, D is TRBD1 (6 bases). Germline loops: CDR1 SQVTM, CDR2 ANQGSEA. The CDR3 totals 12 residues. CDR3 in amino acids: CRGDTSTDTQYF. DNA of the CDR3: TGCAGGGGGGACACCTCCACAGATACGCAGTATTTT.

This clonotype was counted between two and nine times. As DNA, the CDR3 is TGTGCCAGCTCACCGATAGCAGGGAGAGAATCCTACGAGCAGTACTTC. Its protein product is CASSPIAGRESYEQYF. The gene calls are TRBV18 and TRBJ2-7; D is possibly TRBD1 or TRBD2 (5 bases each). V shed 3 bases and J shed 1 base, with 16 bases lying between them. The germline gives CDR1 KGHSH, CDR2 LQKENI. This CDR3 comprises 16 residues.